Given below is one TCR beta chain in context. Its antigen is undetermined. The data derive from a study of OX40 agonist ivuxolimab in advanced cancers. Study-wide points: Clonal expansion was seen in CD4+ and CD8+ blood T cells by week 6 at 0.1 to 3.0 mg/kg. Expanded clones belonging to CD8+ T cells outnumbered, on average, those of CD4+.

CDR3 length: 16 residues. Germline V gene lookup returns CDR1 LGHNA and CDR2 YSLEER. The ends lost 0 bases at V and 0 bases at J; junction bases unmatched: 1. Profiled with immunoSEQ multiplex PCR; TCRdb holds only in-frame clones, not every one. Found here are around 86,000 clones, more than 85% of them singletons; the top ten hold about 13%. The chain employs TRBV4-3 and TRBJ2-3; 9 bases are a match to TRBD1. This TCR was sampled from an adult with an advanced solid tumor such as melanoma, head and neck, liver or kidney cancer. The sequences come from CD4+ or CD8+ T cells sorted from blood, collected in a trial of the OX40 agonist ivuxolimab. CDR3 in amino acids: CASSQDGQGSTDTQYF. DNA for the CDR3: TGCGCCAGCAGCCAAGACGGACAGGGGAGCACAGATACGCAGTATTTT.